These 23 T cell receptor beta chains share one sample of origin, sequenced in a study of T cell responses to AZD1222 COVID-19 vaccine. Sequenced by immunoSEQ multiplex PCR; TCRdb stores in-frame clones only, minus some. The sample shows 130,000 or so clones, roughly 89% of them seen only once. Sequenced here: peripheral blood, sampled on day 0 of AZD1222 vaccination. The receptors were sampled from an adult in good health.

The chain couples TRBV18 to TRBJ2-4; D is perhaps TRBD2 (5 bases). The V gene's germline CDR1 is KGHSH and CDR2 LQKENI. The CDR3 runs 15 residues. The V and J ends lost 0 bases and 0 bases respectively, with 6 bases between them. This CDR3 is CASSPPGRAKNIQYF. CDR3 coding DNA: TGTGCCAGCTCACCACCAGGGAGAGCCAAAAACATTCAGTACTTC.

The genes are TRBV15 and TRBJ2-1; TRBD2 is a possible D gene (5 bases). CDR1 LNHNV and CDR2 YYDKDF come from the germline V gene (reference sequence). The CDR3 runs to 16 residues. Trimming cost V 0 bases and J 9 bases, with 18 bases left between them. The CDR3 protein is CATSRDPGGMGGEQFF. CDR3 in DNA: TGTGCCACCAGCAGAGATCCAGGAGGTATGGGCGGTGAGCAGTTCTTC.

The rearrangement links TRBV5-1 to TRBJ2-1; unclear D gene. The CDR3 is made up of 15 amino acids. CDR1 and CDR2 (germline): SGHRS, YFSETQ. The V end lost 4 bases, the J end lost 2 bases, and 13 bases lay between the germline ends. Written as DNA, the CDR3 is TGCGCCAGCAGCCCCCTCGACCTTACCTACAATGAGCAGTTCTTC. Protein sequence: CASSPLDLTYNEQFF.

The genes are TRBV7-2 and TRBJ2-1; 8 nucleotides align to TRBD2. CDR1 is SGHTA, CDR2 FQGNSA, per germline. The CDR3 contains 15 residues. The V segment lost 3 bases and the J segment 8 bases; nucleotides outside the gene matches: 9. CDR3: CASSFSWAGGHEQFF. The CDR3 nucleotides are TGTGCCAGCAGCTTTTCTTGGGCGGGAGGCCATGAGCAGTTCTTC.

This clone has only a few counts. J is TRBJ2-5 and V is TRBV25-1; D remains unclear. This CDR3 has 12 residues. Trimming pared 8 bases from V and 0 bases from J, leaving 7 bases between. Germline CDR1 is MGHDK and CDR2 is SYGVNS. The CDR3 reads CASPTDQETQYF. CDR3 in DNA: TGTGCCAGCCCTACGGACCAAGAGACCCAGTACTTC.

This clone was seen a single time. This rearrangement joins TRBV5-6 to TRBJ2-3; no clear D. Trimming took 4 bases from V and 3 from J, leaving 6 bases between them. Germline values: CDR1 SGHDT, CDR2 YYEEEE. This CDR3 has 12 residues. CDR3 region: CASSPGTDTQYF. In DNA form, the CDR3 reads TGTGCCAGCAGCCCTGGGACAGATACGCAGTATTTT.

This clone was seen only a few times. This chain joins TRBV7-2 and TRBJ2-1; 12 bases agree with TRBD2. The V and J ends lost 5 bases and 4 bases, in that order; junction bases with no gene match: 6. This CDR3 has 16 residues. Germline lookup yields CDR1 SGHTA and CDR2 FQGNSA. The CDR3 loop is CASSARTSGEYNEQFF. DNA of the CDR3: TGTGCCAGCAGCGCGAGGACTAGCGGGGAATACAATGAGCAGTTCTTC. Combining the CDR3 with reference TRBV7-2 and TRBJ2-1 gives the whole variable domain GAGVSQSPSNKVTEKGKDVELRCDPISGHTALYWYRQSLGQGLEFLIYFQGNSAPDKSGLPSDRFSAERTGGSVSTLTIQRTQQEDSAVYLCASSARTSGEYNEQFFGPGTRLTVL.

V gene TRBV7-8 combines with J gene TRBJ2-2; a possible D gene is TRBD1 (8 bases). Trimming shortened V by 7 bases and J by 2 bases, and 17 bases separated the two germline ends. This CDR3 contains 16 residues. Per the germline V gene, CDR1 is SGHVS and CDR2 is FQNEAQ. CDR3: CASIQGASGNTGELFF. CDR3 sequence (DNA): TGTGCCAGCATCCAGGGGGCTAGCGGCAACACCGGGGAGCTGTTTTTT.

This chain joins TRBV3-1 (or the pseudogene TRBV3-2) and TRBJ1-2; D is ambiguous. CDR3 length: 14 amino acids. The ends were cut back, 0 bases at V and 9 bases at J, with 14 bases in the middle. Germline V gives CDR1 LGHDT, CDR2 YNNKEL (reference sequence). CDR3 in DNA: TGTGCCAGCAGCCAAGATTCGCGGATACCTCGCTACACCTTC. Its protein product is CASSQDSRIPRYTF.

This chain uses TRBV27 with TRBJ2-7, with 9 bases fitting TRBD1. The germline CDR1 and CDR2 sequences are MNHEY and SMNVEV (reference sequence). CDR3 size: 14 residues. Losses at the gene ends were 7 bases for V and 5 bases for J; bases not matched to a gene: 9. The CDR3 DNA is TGTGCCAGCACCTCGGGACAGGGTGTCGACGAGCAGTACTTC. It yields the protein CASTSGQGVDEQYF.

The V call is TRBV21-1, the J call TRBJ2-3; the table's D call, TRBD2, has no DNA check behind it. TRBV21-1 represents a pseudogene. The CDR3 contains 17 residues. CDR3 loop: CASSKARRDGAEDTQYF. DNA for the CDR3: TGTGCCAGCAGCAAAGCTAGGAGGGATGGGGCGGAAGATACGCAGTATTTT.

This chain connects TRBV4-2 to TRBJ1-6; tentatively, D is TRBD1 (5 bases). This CDR3 spans 18 amino acids. V lost 0 bases to trimming and J lost 10 bases, with 22 bases between them. Germline assignment: CDR1 LGHNA and CDR2 YNFKEQ. For the CDR3, the DNA is TGTGCCAGCAGCCAAGAACTCCTTGAGGGGATAAGTAACTCACCCCTCCACTTT. Protein product: CASSQELLEGISNSPLHF.

V and J are TRBV6-5 and TRBJ1-1, with D possibly being TRBD1 (6 bases). The CDR3 extends over 16 amino acids. The V end was cut by 0 bases, the J end by 6 bases, with 17 bases between. From germline, CDR1 is MNHEY and CDR2 SVGAGI. This chain's CDR3 is CASSYSPGAFLSEAFF. CDR3 coding DNA: TGTGCCAGCAGTTACTCGCCAGGGGCTTTCCTCTCTGAAGCTTTCTTT.

The chain uses TRBV5-4 and TRBJ1-3; D remains unclear. The germline V gene has CDR1 SGHNT and CDR2 YYREEE (reference sequence). V gave up 2 bases and J gave up 8 bases, with 14 bases separating them. This CDR3 region has 14 residues. CDR3 bases: TGTGCCAGCAGCTTCGGAGATGGGAAGGACACCATATATTTT. It translates to CASSFGDGKDTIYF. Drawing the rest from reference TRBV5-4 and TRBJ1-3, the complete variable domain is ETGVTQSPTHLIKTRGQQVTLRCSSQSGHNTVSWYQQALGQGPQFIFQYYREEENGRGNFPPRFSGLQFPNYSSELNVNALELDDSALYLCASSFGDGKDTIYFGEGSWLTVV.

The rearrangement uses TRBV27 and TRBJ1-2; D is uncertain. This CDR3 contains 13 residues. Germline V lookup: CDR1 MNHEY, CDR2 SMNVEV (reference sequence). Trimming removed 0 bases at V and 4 bases at J, with 6 bases between. This chain's CDR3 is CASSLSRSYGYTF. The CDR3 DNA is TGTGCCAGCAGTTTATCTCGCTCCTATGGCTACACCTTC.

This chain joins TRBV6-5 and TRBJ1-1; 10 nucleotides align to TRBD1. The CDR3 has 14 residues. The V segment lost 6 bases and the J segment 5 bases; nucleotides outside the gene matches: 6. Germline values: CDR1 MNHEY, CDR2 SVGAGI. The chain's CDR3 is CASSSDRGITEAFF. The CDR3 DNA reads as TGTGCCAGCAGCTCGGACAGGGGGATAACTGAAGCTTTCTTT.

The chain carries TRBV12-3 or TRBV12-4 and TRBJ2-7, with D possibly TRBD2 on 7 matching bases. Trimming pared 7 bases from V and 7 bases from J, leaving 14 bases between. The CDR3 has 12 amino acids. The CDR3 sequence: CASTRTRGEQYF. Written as DNA, the CDR3 is TGTGCCAGCACCCGGACTAGGGGGGAGCAGTACTTC.

The chain joins TRBV5-5 to TRBJ2-7; TRBD1 matches 10 bases. The CDR3 length is 17 residues. The V segment lost 4 bases and the J segment 4 bases; nucleotides outside the gene matches: 14. CDR1 is SGHKS and CDR2 is YYEKEE in the germline V gene (reference sequence). The CDR3 reads CASSPGNRDRGAYEQYF. The DNA of the CDR3 is TGTGCCAGCAGCCCAGGAAATCGGGACAGGGGTGCGTACGAGCAGTACTTC.

The chain couples TRBV7-3 to TRBJ1-1, with D maybe TRBD1 (5 bases). V was shortened by 1 base and J by 3 bases, with 6 bases between the two germline ends. CDR3 size: 13 residues. Germline V gene lookup returns CDR1 SGHTA and CDR2 FQGTGA. The CDR3 DNA is TGTGCCAGCAGCTTAATGGGGGACACTGAAGCTTTCTTT. Protein: CASSLMGDTEAFF.

The rearrangement joins TRBV7-9 to TRBJ1-2, with D possibly matching TRBD1 (5 bases). V lost 5 bases and J lost 4, with 14 bases in between. The germline CDR1 and CDR2 sequences are SEHNR and FQNEAQ (reference sequence). This CDR3 has 14 residues. The CDR3 nucleotides read TGTGCCAGCAGCCCCGTACAGGACCGCTATGGCTACACCTTC. The encoded protein is CASSPVQDRYGYTF. Based on the CDR3 plus reference TRBV7-9 and TRBJ1-2, the full variable domain is DTGVSQNPRHKITKRGQNVTFRCDPISEHNRLYWYRQTLGQGPEFLTYFQNEAQLEKSRLLSDRFSAERPKGSFSTLEIQRTEQGDSAMYLCASSPVQDRYGYTFGSGTRLTVV.

The rearrangement joins TRBV5-1 to TRBJ2-2; perhaps TRBD2 as D (6 bases). V lost 2 bases and J lost 6, with 11 bases in between. CDR3 length: 14 residues. Per germline, CDR1 SGHRS and CDR2 YFSETQ. The CDR3 here is CASSFPSASGELFF. The CDR3 DNA reads TGCGCCAGCAGCTTTCCTAGCGCGTCCGGGGAGCTGTTTTTT.

This chain links TRBV10-1 with TRBJ2-7; 9 nucleotides line up with TRBD1. With V trimmed by 2 bases and J by 2 bases, 16 bases remained unmatched. CDR3 length: 19 amino acids. The germline V gene encodes CDR1 WNHNN and CDR2 SYGVQD (reference sequence). DNA of the CDR3: TGCGCCAGCAGTGAGAAGGCAGGACAGGGGACTTACCCTCCCTACGAGCAGTACTTC. It encodes CASSEKAGQGTYPPYEQYF.

The chain couples TRBV23-1 to TRBJ2-7; no definite D call. TRBV23-1 is assigned to the ORF class and has an uncertain function. Between the trimmed V and J ends, which lost 4 bases and 0 bases, there was a span of 16 bases. The CDR3 loop spans 16 amino acids. CDR3 region: CASSRFRHYSSYEQYF. CDR3 in DNA: TGCGCCAGCAGTCGGTTCCGGCACTATAGCTCCTACGAGCAGTACTTC.